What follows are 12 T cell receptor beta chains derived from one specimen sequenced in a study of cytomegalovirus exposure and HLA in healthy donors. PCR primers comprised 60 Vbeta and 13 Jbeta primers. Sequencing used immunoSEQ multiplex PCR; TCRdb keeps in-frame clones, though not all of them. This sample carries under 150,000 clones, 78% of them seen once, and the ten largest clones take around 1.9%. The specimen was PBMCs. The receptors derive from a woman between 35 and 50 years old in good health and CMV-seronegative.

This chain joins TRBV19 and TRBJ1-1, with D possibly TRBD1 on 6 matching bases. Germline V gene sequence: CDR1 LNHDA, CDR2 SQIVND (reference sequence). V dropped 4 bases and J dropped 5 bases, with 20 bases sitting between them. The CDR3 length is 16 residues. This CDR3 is CASSTKTGFEATEAFF. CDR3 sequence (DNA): TGTGCCAGTAGTACAAAGACAGGTTTTGAGGCTACTGAAGCTTTCTTT. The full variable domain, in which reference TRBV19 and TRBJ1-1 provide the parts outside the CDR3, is DGGITQSPKYLFRKEGQNVTLSCEQNLNHDAMYWYRQDPGQGLRLIYYSQIVNDFQKGDIAEGYSVSREKKESFPLTVTSAQKNPTAFYLCASSTKTGFEATEAFFGQGTRLTVV.

The CDR3 coding sequence is TGCAGCGTCCAAGAGGGCCTCGGCCTGCATTTT. This translates into CSVQEGLGLHF. The chain uses TRBV29-1 and TRBJ1-5; no reliable D call. The ends were cut back, 6 bases at V and 15 bases at J, with 18 bases in the middle. There are 11 residues in the CDR3. CDR1 and CDR2 (germline): SQVTM, ANQGSEA. The full variable domain, in which reference TRBV29-1 and TRBJ1-5 provide the parts outside the CDR3, is SAVISQKPSRDICQRGTSLTIQCQVDSQVTMMFWYRQQPGQSLTLIATANQGSEATYESGFVIDKFPISRPNLTFSTLTVSNMSPEDSSIYLCSVQEGLGLHFGDGTRLSIL.

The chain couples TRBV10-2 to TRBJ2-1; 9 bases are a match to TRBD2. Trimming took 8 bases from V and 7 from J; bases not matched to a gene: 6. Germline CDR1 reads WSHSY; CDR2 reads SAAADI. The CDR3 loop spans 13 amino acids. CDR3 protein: CASWTSEANEQFF. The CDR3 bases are TGCGCCAGCTGGACTAGCGAAGCGAATGAGCAGTTCTTC.

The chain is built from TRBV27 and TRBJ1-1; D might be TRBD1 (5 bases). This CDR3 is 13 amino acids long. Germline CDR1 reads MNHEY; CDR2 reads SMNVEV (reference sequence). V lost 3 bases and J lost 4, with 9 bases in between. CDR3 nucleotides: TGTGCCAGCAGTTTCGGGGGTTCCACTGAAGCTTTCTTT. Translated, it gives CASSFGGSTEAFF.

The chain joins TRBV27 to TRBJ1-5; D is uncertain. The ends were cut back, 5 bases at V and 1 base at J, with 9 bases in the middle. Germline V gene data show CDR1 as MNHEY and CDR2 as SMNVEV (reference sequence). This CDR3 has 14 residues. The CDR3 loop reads CASSNTESNQPQHF. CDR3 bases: TGTGCCAGCAGTAACACAGAAAGCAATCAGCCCCAGCATTTT.

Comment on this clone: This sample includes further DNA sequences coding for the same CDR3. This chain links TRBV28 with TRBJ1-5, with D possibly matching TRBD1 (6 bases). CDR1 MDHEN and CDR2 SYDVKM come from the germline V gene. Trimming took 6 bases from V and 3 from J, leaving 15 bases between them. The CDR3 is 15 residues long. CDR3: CASSRTTGINQPQHF. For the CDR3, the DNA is TGTGCCAGCAGCCGCACTACAGGGATCAATCAGCCCCAGCATTTT.

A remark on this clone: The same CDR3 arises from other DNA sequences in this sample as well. CDR3 sequence reads: CASSLATGVDTQYF. The CDR3 nucleotides read TGTGCCAGCAGCTTAGCGACGGGGGTAGATACGCAGTATTTT. The chain is built from TRBV7-9 and TRBJ2-3, with a possible D match to TRBD2 (6 bases). Trimming left V 0 bases short and J 5 bases short, with 9 bases between. Germline V gene sequence: CDR1 SEHNR, CDR2 FQNEAQ (reference sequence). The CDR3 contains 14 residues.

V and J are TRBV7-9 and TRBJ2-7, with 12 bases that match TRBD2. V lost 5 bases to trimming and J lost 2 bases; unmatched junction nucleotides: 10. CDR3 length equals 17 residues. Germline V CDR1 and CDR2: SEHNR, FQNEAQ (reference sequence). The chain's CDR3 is CASSGQVLAGGTYEQYF. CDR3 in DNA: TGTGCCAGCAGCGGGCAAGTTCTAGCGGGGGGGACCTACGAGCAGTACTTC. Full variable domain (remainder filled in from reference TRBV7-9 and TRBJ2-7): DTGVSQNPRHKITKRGQNVTFRCDPISEHNRLYWYRQTLGQGPEFLTYFQNEAQLEKSRLLSDRFSAERPKGSFSTLEIQRTEQGDSAMYLCASSGQVLAGGTYEQYFGPGTRLTVT.

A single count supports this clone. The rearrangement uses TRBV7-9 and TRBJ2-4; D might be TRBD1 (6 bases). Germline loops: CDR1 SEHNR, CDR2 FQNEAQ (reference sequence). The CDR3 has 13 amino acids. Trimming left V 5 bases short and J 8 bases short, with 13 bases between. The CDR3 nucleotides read TGTGCCAGCAGCGTACAGGGTCAGGACATTCAGTACTTC. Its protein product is CASSVQGQDIQYF. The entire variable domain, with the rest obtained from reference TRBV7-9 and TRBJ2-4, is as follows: DTGVSQNPRHKITKRGQNVTFRCDPISEHNRLYWYRQTLGQGPEFLTYFQNEAQLEKSRLLSDRFSAERPKGSFSTLEIQRTEQGDSAMYLCASSVQGQDIQYFGAGTRLSVL.

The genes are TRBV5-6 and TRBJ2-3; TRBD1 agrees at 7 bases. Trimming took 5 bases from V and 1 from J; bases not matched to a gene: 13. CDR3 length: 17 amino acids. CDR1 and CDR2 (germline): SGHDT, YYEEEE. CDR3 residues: CASRHQYRDSGTDTQYF. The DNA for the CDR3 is TGTGCCAGCAGGCACCAGTACCGGGACAGCGGCACAGATACGCAGTATTTT.

In nucleotides, the CDR3 is TGTGCCAGCAGCCCCCTTGGGACAGACTCTGGAAACACCATATATTTT. It is translated as CASSPLGTDSGNTIYF. The V and J genes are TRBV9 and TRBJ1-3; 7 bases fit TRBD1. V was clipped by 4 bases and J by 0 bases; unmatched bases: 7. The CDR3 runs to 16 residues. Germline values: CDR1 SGDLS, CDR2 YYNGEE.

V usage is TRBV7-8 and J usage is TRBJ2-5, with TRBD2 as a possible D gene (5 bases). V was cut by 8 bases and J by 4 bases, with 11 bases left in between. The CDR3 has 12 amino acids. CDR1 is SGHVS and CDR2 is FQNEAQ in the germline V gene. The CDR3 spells CASEEAGETQYF. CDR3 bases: TGTGCCAGCGAGGAGGCGGGAGAGACCCAGTACTTC.